The 23 T cell receptor beta chains below all came from one sample that was sequenced in a study of sequential checkpoint blockade in melanoma (dated by TCRdb to the late 2010s). Explained via the paper, the treatment or condition label denotes: randomized to nivolumab then ipilimumab (arm A) or the reverse (arm B). Libraries were built with the immunoSEQ multiplex PCR assay. The clones in this table, taken by TCRdb from immuneACCESS, are in-frame only. Not every clone is retained; where verified, under half of the shortfall comes from an unresolved V gene, and the cause of the rest is unknown. The sample records about 10,000 clones, 73% of which are singletons. The ten largest clones take up more than 30% of the sample. Sequences were derived from CD8+ T cells sorted from blood (inferred from file names), sampled from a patient given nivolumab and ipilimumab in sequence. The receptors here all came from a human donor with melanoma.

This clone was counted a few times. The gene calls are TRBV23-1 and TRBJ2-1; 10 bases line up with TRBD2. TRBV23-1 is known as an ORF, though its function is uncertain. J was trimmed by 3 bases and V by 0 bases; bases with no gene match: 8. The CDR3 contains 18 residues. CDR3 sequence (DNA): TGCGCCAGCAGTCAATCCGCGTATAGCGGGGGGCACTACAATGAGCAGTTCTTC. This encodes CASSQSAYSGGHYNEQFF.

J is TRBJ2-1 and V is TRBV11-2, with TRBD2 matching over 8 bases. Germline V gives CDR1 SGHAT, CDR2 FQNNGV. The length of the CDR3 is 16 residues. V was pared by 5 bases and J by 2 bases, with 8 bases of the junction left unmatched. CDR3 region: CASSTPGGPTYNEQFF. CDR3 coding DNA: TGTGCCAGCAGCACTCCGGGAGGGCCGACCTACAATGAGCAGTTCTTC.

The V call is TRBV25-1, the J call TRBJ1-1; tentative D call: TRBD1 (5 bases). Germline loops: CDR1 MGHDK, CDR2 SYGVNS. This CDR3 has 11 amino acids. Trimming shortened V by 8 bases and J by 7 bases, and 11 bases separated the two germline ends. CDR3 sequence: CASGAVNEAFF. The CDR3 nucleotides read TGTGCCAGCGGGGCGGTGAATGAAGCTTTCTTT.

The J gene is TRBJ1-1, the V gene TRBV19; D possibly corresponds to TRBD1 (6 bases). The V end lost 2 bases, the J end lost 4 bases, and 14 bases lay between the germline ends. The CDR3 totals 15 residues. From germline, CDR1 is LNHDA and CDR2 SQIVND (reference sequence). The CDR3 reads CASSIPLTGLTEAFF. The CDR3 DNA sequence: TGTGCCAGTAGTATACCCCTGACAGGACTCACTGAAGCTTTCTTT.

The rearrangement links TRBV7-6 to TRBJ2-1, with 10 bases fitting TRBD2. J was trimmed by 4 bases and V by 0 bases; bases with no gene match: 3. The CDR3 spans 16 residues. CDR1 and CDR2 (germline): SGHVS, FNYEAQ. CDR3 DNA sequence: TGTGCCAGCAGCTTAGCGGGTAGCGGGGGGTACAATGAGCAGTTCTTC. Its translation: CASSLAGSGGYNEQFF.

V gene TRBV7-8 combines with J gene TRBJ2-7; TRBD2 matches at 7 bases. This CDR3 has 17 residues. Germline CDR1 reads SGHVS; CDR2 reads FQNEAQ. Trimming took 1 base from V and 0 from J; bases not matched to a gene: 9. CDR3 nucleotide sequence: TGTGCCAGCAGCTTAGAGGGATTTGGGGGGGGCTCCTACGAGCAGTACTTC. It specifies CASSLEGFGGGSYEQYF.

The chain employs TRBV7-3 and TRBJ2-7, with D possibly TRBD2 on 5 matching bases. V lost 4 bases and J lost 6, with 10 bases in between. Germline V gives CDR1 SGHTA, CDR2 FQGTGA. The CDR3 runs 12 residues. CDR3 nucleotides: TGTGCCAGCAGCTACCCTGGAGGCGAGCAGTACTTC. Translating it yields CASSYPGGEQYF.

The chain uses TRBV11-2 and TRBJ2-5; 9 bases are a match to TRBD2. Germline V lookup: CDR1 SGHAT, CDR2 FQNNGV. V lost 5 bases, J lost 0 bases, and 13 bases stayed unmatched. The CDR3 sequence is 18 residues long. CDR3 bases: TGTGCCAGCAGCCCAGAGATGGGACTAGCAGAGTACCAAGAGACCCAGTACTTC. Protein sequence: CASSPEMGLAEYQETQYF.

This chain connects TRBV13 to TRBJ2-7; tentative D call: TRBD1 (6 bases). Germline V gene lookup returns CDR1 PRHDT and CDR2 FYEKMQ (reference sequence). The germline V and J ends were trimmed by 5 bases and 6 bases, with 11 bases remaining between them. The CDR3 runs 12 residues. The chain's CDR3 is CASSAWTAEQYF. CDR3 in DNA: TGTGCCAGCAGCGCCTGGACAGCCGAGCAGTACTTC.

The chain recombines TRBV2 with TRBJ1-5; 9 bases are shared with TRBD1. J gave up 3 bases and V 5 bases, and 11 bases lay outside the gene matches. The CDR3 loop spans 17 amino acids. Germline V gene sequence: CDR1 SNHLY, CDR2 FYNNEI. This chain's CDR3 is CASSSRDRAVYNQPQHF. The CDR3 nucleotides read TGTGCCAGCAGTAGCCGGGACAGGGCTGTTTACAATCAGCCCCAGCATTTT. Variable domain in full (rest from reference TRBV2 and TRBJ1-5): EPEVTQTPSHQVTQMGQEVILRCVPISNHLYFYWYRQILGQKVEFLVSFYNNEISEKSEIFDDQFSVERPDGSNFTLKIRSTKLEDSAMYFCASSSRDRAVYNQPQHFGDGTRLSIL.

The chain uses TRBV30 and TRBJ2-5, with 7 bases identical to TRBD1. After removal of 0 bases from V and 2 bases from J, the junction contained 9 bases not matched to a gene. The CDR3 has 16 amino acids. Looked up from germline, CDR1 is GTSNPN and CDR2 is SVGIG (reference sequence). The CDR3 DNA is TGTGCCTGGAGTGTACGCCCAGGGGGTCCACAAGAGACCCAGTACTTC. Protein product: CAWSVRPGGPQETQYF. The complete variable domain, with remaining parts taken from reference TRBV30 and TRBJ2-5, reads SQTIHQWPATLVQPVGSPLSLECTVEGTSNPNLYWYRQAAGRGLQLLFYSVGIGQISSEVPQNLSASRPQDRQFILSSKKLLLSDSGFYLCAWSVRPGGPQETQYFGPGTRLLVL.

The chain is built from TRBV5-6 and TRBJ1-4, with a tentative D call TRBD1 (5 bases). The germline V gene has CDR1 SGHDT and CDR2 YYEEEE. The CDR3 consists of 15 residues. Trimming left V 4 bases short and J 7 bases short, with 17 bases between. The CDR3 region is CASSVTGTWSEKLFF. CDR3 bases: TGTGCCAGCAGCGTTACGGGGACTTGGAGTGAAAAACTGTTTTTT.

The sample holds a few counts of this clone. The chain carries TRBV27 and TRBJ2-7, with TRBD1 as a possible D gene (5 bases). CDR3 length: 15 amino acids. Between the trimmed V and J ends, which lost 7 bases and 3 bases, there was a span of 19 bases. CDR1 is MNHEY, CDR2 SMNVEV, per germline (reference sequence). CDR3 residues: CASIQRQGRFYEQYF. For the CDR3, the DNA is TGTGCCAGCATCCAAAGGCAGGGAAGGTTCTACGAGCAGTACTTC.

V and J are TRBV6-6 and TRBJ2-2, with TRBD1 as a possible D gene (5 bases). The V end was cut by 1 base, the J end by 2 bases, with 11 bases between. The CDR3 length is 16 residues. CDR1 is MNHNY and CDR2 is SVGAGI in the germline V gene (reference sequence). As DNA, the CDR3 is TGTGCCAGCAGTTACTACCCAGGGCCCAACACCGGGGAGCTGTTTTTT. It encodes CASSYYPGPNTGELFF.

This clone was recorded once. This chain uses TRBV27 with TRBJ2-2; D is perhaps TRBD2 (6 bases). The V gene lost 5 bases and the J gene lost 7 bases, with 17 bases spanning the gap. The CDR3 loop spans 15 amino acids. Per germline, CDR1 MNHEY and CDR2 SMNVEV (reference sequence). CDR3 in amino acids: CASSPGTVGNGELFF. Here the CDR3 DNA reads TGTGCCAGCAGTCCCGGGACTGTTGGGAACGGGGAGCTGTTTTTT.

This clone has just a few counts. The chain links TRBV10-3 to TRBJ1-1, with 7 positions matching TRBD1. Trimming removed 3 bases from V and 1 base from J; junction bases left unmatched: 5. Germline loops: CDR1 ENHRY, CDR2 SYGVKD. The CDR3 runs to 15 residues. For the CDR3, the DNA is TGTGCCATCAGTGAACCGGGACAGAAGAACACTGAAGCTTTCTTT. Protein: CAISEPGQKNTEAFF.

This clone turned up a few times. The chain recombines TRBV25-1 with TRBJ2-3, with TRBD2 matching 10 bases. J was trimmed by 8 bases and V by 6 bases; bases with no gene match: 11. Germline V gives CDR1 MGHDK, CDR2 SYGVNS. CDR3 length: 15 amino acids. The DNA for the CDR3 is TGTGCCAGCAGCGTAGCGGGGGGCCACGCCCGTACGCAGTATTTT. Translating it yields CASSVAGGHARTQYF. Looking up the rest from reference TRBV25-1 and TRBJ2-3 gives the full variable domain: EADIYQTPRYLVIGTGKKITLECSQTMGHDKMYWYQQDPGMELHLIHYSYGVNSTEKGDLSSESTVSRIRTEHFPLTLESARPSHTSQYLCASSVAGGHARTQYFGPGTRLTVL.

CDR3 sequence: CASSHRGTSADEQFF. In nucleotides, the CDR3 is TGTGCCAGCAGTCATAGAGGGACTAGCGCTGATGAGCAGTTCTTC. The chain joins TRBV27 to TRBJ2-1; 10 bases are a match to TRBD2. Trimming removed 5 bases from V and 8 bases from J; junction bases left unmatched: 9. CDR1 MNHEY and CDR2 SMNVEV come from the germline V gene (reference sequence). The CDR3 has 15 amino acids.

This rearrangement joins TRBV7-2 to TRBJ2-1; TRBD2 might be the D (5 bases). V dropped 4 bases and J dropped 0 bases, with 13 bases sitting between them. The CDR3 is 16 residues long. The germline V gene encodes CDR1 SGHTA and CDR2 FQGNSA. The CDR3 region is CASSSRRGYSYNEQFF. CDR3 nucleotides: TGTGCCAGCAGCTCCAGACGGGGATACTCCTACAATGAGCAGTTCTTC.

The chain has TRBV30 and TRBJ2-5; D unresolved. Germline V gene sequence: CDR1 GTSNPN, CDR2 SVGIG (reference sequence). This CDR3 is 15 amino acids long. Trimming stripped 1 base from V and 0 bases from J, with 12 bases between. CDR3: CAWSGRSWYQETQYF. Here the CDR3 DNA reads TGTGCCTGGAGTGGCCGGAGCTGGTACCAAGAGACCCAGTACTTC.

V is TRBV19 and J is TRBJ1-2; D ambiguous. Germline lookup yields CDR1 LNHDA and CDR2 SQIVND (reference sequence). The ends were cut back, 7 bases at V and 8 bases at J, with 14 bases in the middle. The CDR3 is 12 residues long. The CDR3 reads CASNRPGWGYTF. DNA for the CDR3: TGTGCCAGTAACCGCCCCGGGTGGGGCTACACCTTC.

The table lists this clone with a few counts. The V gene is TRBV13, the J gene TRBJ1-5, with 7 bases fitting TRBD1. This CDR3 has 15 amino acids. Trimming at V came to 5 bases and at J to 2 bases, leaving 6 bases not matched to a gene. CDR1 is PRHDT and CDR2 is FYEKMQ in the germline V gene (reference sequence). The CDR3 DNA follows: TGTGCCAGCAGCCAGGGGGTGGGCGGCAATCAGCCCCAGCATTTT. It encodes CASSQGVGGNQPQHF.

V is TRBV4-1 and J is TRBJ1-1; D is possibly TRBD1 (6 bases). This CDR3 region has 15 residues. The germline gives CDR1 MGHRA, CDR2 YSYEKL. V was trimmed by 0 bases and J by 7 bases, leaving 15 bases between them. The CDR3 region has the DNA TGCGCCAGCAGCCAAGAATACTCGGCAGGGGATGAAGCTTTCTTT. Translation gives CASSQEYSAGDEAFF.